The clone carrying this TCR beta chain was detected many times. The entry originates in a study of T cells in Graves' hyperthyroidism and ophthalmopathy. The TCR beta CDR3 regions underwent amplification using RNA transcripts as the source. The HTBI primer set served for first-round RT-PCR of the TCR CDR3. TCRdb reanalysed the multiplex PCR reads using MiXCR and keeps one entry per CDR3 protein. The sample lists some 500,000 distinct CDR3 sequences; about 16% were seen once. Trimming cost V 3 bases and J 6 bases; bases outside gene matches: 8. The germline CDR1 and CDR2 sequences are SGHRS and YFSETQ. The CDR3 covers 15 residues.

Sequencing was done on a sample of blood. This chain uses TRBV5-1 with TRBJ2-7; 11 nucleotides match TRBD2. This sequence originates from a woman aged 30 to 39 with Graves' ophthalmopathy. The CDR3 region is CASSSLLAGDGEQYF. The DNA for the CDR3 is TGCGCCAGCAGCTCCTTACTAGCGGGAGACGGCGAGCAGTACTTC.